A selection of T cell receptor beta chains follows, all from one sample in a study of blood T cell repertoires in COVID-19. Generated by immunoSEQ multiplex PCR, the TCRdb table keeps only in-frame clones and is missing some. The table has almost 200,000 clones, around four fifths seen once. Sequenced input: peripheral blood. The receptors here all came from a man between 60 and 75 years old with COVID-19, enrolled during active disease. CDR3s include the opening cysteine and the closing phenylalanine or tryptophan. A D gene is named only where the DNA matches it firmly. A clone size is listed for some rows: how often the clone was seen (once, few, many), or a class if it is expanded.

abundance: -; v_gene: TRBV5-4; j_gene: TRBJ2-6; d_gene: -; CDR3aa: CASSLPRVGSGANVLTF; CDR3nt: TGTGCCAGCAGCTTGCCCAGGGTAGGGTCTGGGGCCAACGTCCTGACTTTC
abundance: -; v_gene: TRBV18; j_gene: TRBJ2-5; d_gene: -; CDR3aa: CASSPGGQETQYF; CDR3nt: TGTGCCAGCTCACCAGGCGGGCAAGAGACCCAGTACTTC
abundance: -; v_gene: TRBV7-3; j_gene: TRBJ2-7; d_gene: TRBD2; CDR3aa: CASSSGLAGDHEQYF; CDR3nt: TGTGCCAGCAGCTCGGGACTAGCGGGAGACCACGAGCAGTACTTC
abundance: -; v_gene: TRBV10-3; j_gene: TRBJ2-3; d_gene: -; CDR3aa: CAISEGATDTQYF; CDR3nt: TGTGCCATCAGTGAGGGGGCGACAGATACGCAGTATTTT
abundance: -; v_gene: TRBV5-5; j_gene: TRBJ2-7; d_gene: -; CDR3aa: CASSLDISSYEQYF; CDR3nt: TGTGCCAGCAGCTTGGATATCAGCTCCTACGAGCAGTACTTC
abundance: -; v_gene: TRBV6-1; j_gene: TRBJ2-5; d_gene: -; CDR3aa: CASSDRGQETQYF; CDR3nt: TGTGCCAGCAGTGATAGGGGGCAAGAGACCCAGTACTTC
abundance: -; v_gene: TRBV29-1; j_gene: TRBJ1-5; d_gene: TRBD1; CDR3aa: CSVEDGTGGSQPQHF; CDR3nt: TGCAGCGTTGAAGATGGGACAGGGGGCTCTCAGCCCCAGCATTTT
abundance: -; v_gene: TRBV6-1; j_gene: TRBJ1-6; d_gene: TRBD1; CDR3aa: CASSDPGQGNSPLHF; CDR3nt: TGTGCCAGCAGTGATCCGGGACAGGGTAATTCACCCCTCCACTTT
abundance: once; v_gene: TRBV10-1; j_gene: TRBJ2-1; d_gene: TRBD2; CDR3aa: CASSDSGRSLGGEQFF; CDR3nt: TGCGCCAGCAGTGATAGCGGGAGGTCCCTGGGTGGTGAGCAGTTCTTC
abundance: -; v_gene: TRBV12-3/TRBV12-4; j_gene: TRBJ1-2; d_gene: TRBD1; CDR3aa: CASSNPHRGGYTF; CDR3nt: TGTGCCAGCAGTAACCCACACAGGGGTGGCTACACCTTC
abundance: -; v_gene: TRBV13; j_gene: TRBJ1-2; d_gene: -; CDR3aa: CASRLVRQGYGYTF; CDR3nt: TGTGCCAGCAGACTCGTAAGGCAGGGGTATGGCTACACCTTC
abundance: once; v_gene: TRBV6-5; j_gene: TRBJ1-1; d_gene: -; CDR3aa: CASTPPGQGTEAFF; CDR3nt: TGTGCCAGCACGCCCCCAGGGCAGGGCACTGAAGCTTTCTTT
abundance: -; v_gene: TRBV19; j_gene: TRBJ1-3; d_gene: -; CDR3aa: CASSLYSGNTIYF; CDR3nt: TGTGCCAGTAGTCTCTATTCTGGAAACACCATATATTTT
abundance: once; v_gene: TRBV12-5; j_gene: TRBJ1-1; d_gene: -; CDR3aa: CASVYRDGAFF; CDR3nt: TGTGCTAGTGTTTACAGGGACGGAGCTTTCTTT
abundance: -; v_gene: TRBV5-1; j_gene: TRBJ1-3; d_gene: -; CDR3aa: CASSLTGTGNTIYF; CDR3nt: TGCGCCAGCAGCTTGACCGGGACTGGAAACACCATATATTTT
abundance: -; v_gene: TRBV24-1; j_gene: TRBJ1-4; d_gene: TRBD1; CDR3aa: CATSDLLLDRGGKLFF; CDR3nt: TGTGCCACCAGTGATTTGCTACTAGACAGGGGAGGAAAACTGTTTTTT
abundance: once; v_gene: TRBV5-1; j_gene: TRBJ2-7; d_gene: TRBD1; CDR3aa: CASGLDRGPYEQYF; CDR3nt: TGCGCCAGCGGCCTCGACAGGGGACCCTACGAGCAGTACTTC
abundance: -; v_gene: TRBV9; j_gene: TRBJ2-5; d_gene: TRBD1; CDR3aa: CASSVAGTGLWETQYF; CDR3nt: TGTGCCAGCAGCGTAGCCGGGACAGGGCTCTGGGAGACCCAGTACTTC
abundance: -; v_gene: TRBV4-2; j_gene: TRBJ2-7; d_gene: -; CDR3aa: CASSQERSPYEQYF; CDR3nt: TGTGCCAGCAGCCAAGAGAGGAGTCCTTACGAGCAGTACTTC
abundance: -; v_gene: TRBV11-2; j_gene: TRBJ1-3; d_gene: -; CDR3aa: CASSLEPGGNTIYF; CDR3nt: TGTGCCAGCAGCTTAGAACCCGGGGGAAACACCATATATTTT
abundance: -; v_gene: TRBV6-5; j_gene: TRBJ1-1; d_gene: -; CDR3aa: CASSYSRDMNTEAFF; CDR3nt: TGTGCCAGCAGTTACTCACGGGACATGAACACTGAAGCTTTCTTT
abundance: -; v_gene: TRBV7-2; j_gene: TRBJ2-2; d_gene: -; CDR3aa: CASSQDTYTGELFF; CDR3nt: TGTGCCAGCAGCCAGGACACTTACACCGGGGAGCTGTTTTTT
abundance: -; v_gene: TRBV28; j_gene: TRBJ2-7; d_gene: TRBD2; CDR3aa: CASSLWLAGGEYEQYF; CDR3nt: TGTGCCAGCAGCTTGTGGCTAGCGGGTGGAGAGTACGAGCAGTACTTC
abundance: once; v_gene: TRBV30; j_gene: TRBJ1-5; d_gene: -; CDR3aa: CAWSVRGYSNQPQHF; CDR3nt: TGTGCCTGGAGTGTAAGGGGGTATAGCAATCAGCCCCAGCATTTT
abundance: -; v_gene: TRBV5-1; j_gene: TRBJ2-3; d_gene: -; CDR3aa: CASSFQVSTDTQYF; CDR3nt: TGCGCCAGCAGCTTTCAGGTATCTACAGATACGCAGTATTTT
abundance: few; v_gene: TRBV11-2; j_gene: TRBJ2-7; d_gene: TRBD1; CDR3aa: CASSSSGTGGEEQYF; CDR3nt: TGTGCCAGCAGCTCCTCCGGGACAGGGGGCGAGGAGCAGTACTTC
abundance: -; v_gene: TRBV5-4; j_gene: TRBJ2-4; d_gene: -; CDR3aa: CASSPIGGNIQYF; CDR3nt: TGTGCCAGCAGCCCGATCGGGGGAAACATTCAGTACTTC
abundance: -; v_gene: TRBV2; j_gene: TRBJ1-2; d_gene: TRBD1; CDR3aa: CASSENDNDRVFVGYTF; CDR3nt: TGTGCCAGCAGCGAAAACGACAATGACAGGGTTTTCGTTGGCTACACCTTC
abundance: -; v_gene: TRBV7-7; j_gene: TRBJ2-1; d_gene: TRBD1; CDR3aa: CASSSDRGNEQFF; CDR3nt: TGTGCCAGCAGCTCCGACAGGGGCAATGAGCAGTTCTTC
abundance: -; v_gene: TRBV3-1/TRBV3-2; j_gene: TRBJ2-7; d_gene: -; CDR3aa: CASSQAPTDYEQYF; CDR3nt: TGTGCCAGCAGCCAAGCGCCGACTGATTACGAGCAGTACTTC
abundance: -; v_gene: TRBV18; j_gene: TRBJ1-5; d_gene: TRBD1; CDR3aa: CASSRTGDNQPQHF; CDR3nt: TGTGCCAGCTCTCGGACAGGAGACAATCAGCCCCAGCATTTT
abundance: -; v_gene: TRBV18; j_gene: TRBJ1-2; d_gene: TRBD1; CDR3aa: CASSPATGGDNYGYTF; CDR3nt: TGTGCCAGCTCACCCGCGACAGGGGGGGACAACTATGGCTACACCTTC
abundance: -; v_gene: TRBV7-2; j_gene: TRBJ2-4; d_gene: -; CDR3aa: CASSRQGSSKNIQYF; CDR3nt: TGTGCCAGCAGCCGCCAGGGAAGTTCCAAAAACATTCAGTACTTC
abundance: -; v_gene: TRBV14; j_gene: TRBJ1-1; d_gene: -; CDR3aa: CASSQERGGSNTEAFF; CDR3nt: TGTGCCAGCAGCCAAGAGCGGGGGGGCTCGAACACTGAAGCTTTCTTT
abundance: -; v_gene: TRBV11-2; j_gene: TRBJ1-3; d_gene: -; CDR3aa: CASSPVAVGNTIYF; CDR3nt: TGTGCCAGCAGCCCGGTAGCGGTAGGAAACACCATATATTTT
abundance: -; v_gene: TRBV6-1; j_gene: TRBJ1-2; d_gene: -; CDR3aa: CASSEDRSFYGYTF; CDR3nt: TGTGCCAGCAGTGAAGATCGCAGTTTCTATGGCTACACCTTC
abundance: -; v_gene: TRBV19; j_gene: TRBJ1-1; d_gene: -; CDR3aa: CASSIDRDTEAFF; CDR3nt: TGTGCCAGTAGTATAGACAGGGACACTGAAGCTTTCTTT
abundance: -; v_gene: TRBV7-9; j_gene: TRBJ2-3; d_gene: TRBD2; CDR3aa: CASSLAGGSTDTQYF; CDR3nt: TGTGCCAGCAGCTTGGCGGGAGGGAGCACAGATACGCAGTATTTT
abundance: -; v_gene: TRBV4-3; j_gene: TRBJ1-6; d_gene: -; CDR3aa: CASSLTGGGAYNSPLHF; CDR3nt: TGCGCCAGCAGCCTCACTGGGGGGGGCGCCTATAATTCACCCCTCCACTTT
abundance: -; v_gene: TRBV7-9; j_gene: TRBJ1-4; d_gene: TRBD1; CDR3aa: CASSPGQGGYSGEKLFF; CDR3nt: TGTGCCAGCAGCCCGGGACAGGGAGGATATTCGGGTGAAAAACTGTTTTTT
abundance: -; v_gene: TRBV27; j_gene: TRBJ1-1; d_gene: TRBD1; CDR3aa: CASSGGWGQMNTEAFF; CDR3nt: TGTGCCAGCAGTGGGGGGTGGGGACAGATGAACACTGAAGCTTTCTTT
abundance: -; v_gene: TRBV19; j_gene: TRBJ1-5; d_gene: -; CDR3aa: CASSSPLRGGNNQPQHF; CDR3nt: TGTGCCAGTAGTAGCCCACTGCGAGGGGGAAACAATCAGCCCCAGCATTTT
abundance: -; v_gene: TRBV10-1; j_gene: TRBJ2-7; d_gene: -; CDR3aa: CASSDFQTGSYEQYF; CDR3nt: TGCGCCAGCAGTGATTTCCAGACAGGCTCCTACGAGCAGTACTTC
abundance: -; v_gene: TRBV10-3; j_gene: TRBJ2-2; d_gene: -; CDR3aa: CAISESEGGNTGELFF; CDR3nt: TGTGCCATCAGTGAGTCGGAGGGAGGGAACACCGGGGAGCTGTTTTTT
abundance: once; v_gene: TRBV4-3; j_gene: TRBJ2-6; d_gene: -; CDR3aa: CASSQDWARAGTGANVLTF; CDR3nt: TGCGCCAGCAGCCAAGATTGGGCCAGGGCGGGGACTGGGGCCAACGTCCTGACTTTC
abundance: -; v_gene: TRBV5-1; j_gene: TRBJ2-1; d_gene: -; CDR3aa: CASSLAGTSWNEQFF; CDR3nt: TGCGCCAGCAGCTTGGCGGGTACGAGTTGGAATGAGCAGTTCTTC
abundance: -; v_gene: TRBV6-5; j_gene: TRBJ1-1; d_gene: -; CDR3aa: CASRAGPNTEAFF; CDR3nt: TGTGCCAGCAGGGCAGGGCCGAACACTGAAGCTTTCTTT
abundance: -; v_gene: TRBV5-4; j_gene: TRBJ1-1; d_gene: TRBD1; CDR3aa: CASSGGQWNTEAFF; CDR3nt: TGTGCCAGCAGCGGGGGACAGTGGAACACTGAAGCCTTCTTT
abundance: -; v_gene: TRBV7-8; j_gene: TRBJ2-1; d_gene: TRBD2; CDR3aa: CASSPLFNLAGNEQFF; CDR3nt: TGTGCCAGCAGCCCCCTCTTTAATTTAGCGGGAAACGAGCAGTTCTTC
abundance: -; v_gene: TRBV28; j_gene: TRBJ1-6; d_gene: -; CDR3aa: CASSFRLGGGSPLHF; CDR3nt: TGTGCCAGCAGTTTTAGACTAGGGGGGGGTTCACCCCTCCACTTT
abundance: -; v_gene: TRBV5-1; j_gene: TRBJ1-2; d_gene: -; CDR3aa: CASSLEQAGYTF; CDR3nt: TGCGCCAGCAGCTTGGAACAGGCGGGCTACACCTTC
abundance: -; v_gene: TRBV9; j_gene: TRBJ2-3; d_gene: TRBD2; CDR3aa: CASSVGSGSRGDTQYF; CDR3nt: TGTGCCAGCAGCGTAGGTAGCGGGAGTAGGGGAGATACGCAGTATTTT
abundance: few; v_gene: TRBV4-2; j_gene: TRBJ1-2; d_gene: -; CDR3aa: CASSQDSGGINYGYTF; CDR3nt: TGTGCCAGCAGCCAAGATTCGGGGGGGATAAACTATGGCTACACCTTC